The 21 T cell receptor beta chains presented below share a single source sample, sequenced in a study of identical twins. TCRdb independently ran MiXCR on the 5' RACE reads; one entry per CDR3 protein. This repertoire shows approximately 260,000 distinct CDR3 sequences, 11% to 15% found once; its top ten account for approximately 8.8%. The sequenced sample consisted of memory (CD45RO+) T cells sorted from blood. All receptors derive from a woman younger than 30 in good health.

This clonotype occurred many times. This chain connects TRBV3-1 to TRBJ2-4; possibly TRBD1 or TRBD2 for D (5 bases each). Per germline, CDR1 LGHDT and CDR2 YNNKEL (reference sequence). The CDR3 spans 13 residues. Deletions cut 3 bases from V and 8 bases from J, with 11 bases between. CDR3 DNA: TGTGCCAGCAGCCATGGTGGGACGGACATTCAGTACTTC. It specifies CASSHGGTDIQYF.

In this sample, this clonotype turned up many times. The CDR3 reads CSASPGREQYF. DNA for the CDR3: TGCAGTGCTAGTCCGGGCCGAGAGCAGTACTTC. The chain employs TRBV20-1 and TRBJ2-7, with unresolved D. The CDR3 totals 11 residues. Germline loops: CDR1 DFQATT, CDR2 SNEGSKA (reference sequence). V gave up 3 bases and J gave up 7 bases, with 10 bases separating them.

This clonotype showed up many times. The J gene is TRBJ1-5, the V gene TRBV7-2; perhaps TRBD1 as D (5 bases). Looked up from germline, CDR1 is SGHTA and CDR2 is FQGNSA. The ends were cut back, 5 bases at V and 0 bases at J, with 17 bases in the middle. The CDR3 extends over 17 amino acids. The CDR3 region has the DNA TGTGCCAGCAGCCAGGGAGGGAGGGTGTATAGCAATCAGCCCCAGCATTTT. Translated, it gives CASSQGGRVYSNQPQHF.

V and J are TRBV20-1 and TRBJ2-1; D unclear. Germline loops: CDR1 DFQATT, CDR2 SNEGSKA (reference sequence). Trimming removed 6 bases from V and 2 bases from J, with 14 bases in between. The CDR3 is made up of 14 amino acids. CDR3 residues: CSAALVLTYNEQFF. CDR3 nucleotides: TGCAGTGCGGCTCTAGTGCTCACCTACAATGAGCAGTTCTTC.

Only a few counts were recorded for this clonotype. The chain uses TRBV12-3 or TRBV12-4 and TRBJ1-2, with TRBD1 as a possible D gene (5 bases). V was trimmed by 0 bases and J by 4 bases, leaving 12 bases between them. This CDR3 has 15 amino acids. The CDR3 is CASSLAGQILYGYTF. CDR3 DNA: TGTGCCAGCAGTTTAGCGGGGCAGATACTCTATGGCTACACCTTC.

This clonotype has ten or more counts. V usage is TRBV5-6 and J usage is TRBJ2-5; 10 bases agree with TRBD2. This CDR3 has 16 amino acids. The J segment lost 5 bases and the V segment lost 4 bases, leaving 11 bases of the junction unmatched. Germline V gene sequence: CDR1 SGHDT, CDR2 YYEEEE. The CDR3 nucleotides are TGTGCCAGCAGCCGCCGGGGGCTAGCGGGAGTTGAGACCCAGTACTTC. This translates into CASSRRGLAGVETQYF. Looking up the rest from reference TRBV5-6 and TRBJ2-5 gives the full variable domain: DAGVTQSPTHLIKTRGQQVTLRCSPKSGHDTVSWYQQALGQGPQFIFQYYEEEERQRGNFPDRFSGHQFPNYSSELNVNALLLGDSALYLCASSRRGLAGVETQYFGPGTRLLVL.

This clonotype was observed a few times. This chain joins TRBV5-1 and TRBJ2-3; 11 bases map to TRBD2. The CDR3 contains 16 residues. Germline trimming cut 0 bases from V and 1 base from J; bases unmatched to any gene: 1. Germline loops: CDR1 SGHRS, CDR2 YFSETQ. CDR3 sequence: CASSLDSGGGTDTQYF. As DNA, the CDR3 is TGCGCCAGCAGCTTGGATAGCGGGGGGGGCACAGATACGCAGTATTTT.

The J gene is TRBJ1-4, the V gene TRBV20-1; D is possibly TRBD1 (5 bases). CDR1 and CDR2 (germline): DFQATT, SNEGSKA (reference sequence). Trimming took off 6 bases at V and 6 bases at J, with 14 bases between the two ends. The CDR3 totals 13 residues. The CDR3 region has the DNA TGCAGTGCGCCAGGGACGGAATATGAAAAACTGTTTTTT. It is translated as CSAPGTEYEKLFF.

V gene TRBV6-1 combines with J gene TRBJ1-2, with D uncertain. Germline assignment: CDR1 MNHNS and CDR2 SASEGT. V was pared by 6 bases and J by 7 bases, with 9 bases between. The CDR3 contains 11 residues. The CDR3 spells CASSHSSGYTF. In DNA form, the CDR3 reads TGTGCCAGCAGCCACAGTTCTGGCTACACCTTC.

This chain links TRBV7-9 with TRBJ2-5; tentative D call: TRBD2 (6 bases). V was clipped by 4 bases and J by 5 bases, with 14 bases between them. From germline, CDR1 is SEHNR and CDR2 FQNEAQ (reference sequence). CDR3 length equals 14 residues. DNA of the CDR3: TGTGCCAGCAGCTCCGGGACTCCTCGGGAGACCCAGTACTTC. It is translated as CASSSGTPRETQYF.

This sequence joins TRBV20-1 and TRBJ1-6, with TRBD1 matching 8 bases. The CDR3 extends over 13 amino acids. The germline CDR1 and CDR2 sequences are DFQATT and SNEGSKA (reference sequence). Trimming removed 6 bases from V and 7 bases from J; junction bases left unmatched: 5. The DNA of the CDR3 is TGCAGTGCGGGACAGGTTGGGAATTCACCCCTCCACTTT. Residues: CSAGQVGNSPLHF.

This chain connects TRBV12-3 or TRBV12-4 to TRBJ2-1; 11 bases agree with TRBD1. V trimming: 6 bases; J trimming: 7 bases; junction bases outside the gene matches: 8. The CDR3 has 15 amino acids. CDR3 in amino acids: CASRDGQGARNEQFF. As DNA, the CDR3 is TGTGCCAGCAGAGACGGACAGGGGGCTAGGAATGAGCAGTTCTTC.

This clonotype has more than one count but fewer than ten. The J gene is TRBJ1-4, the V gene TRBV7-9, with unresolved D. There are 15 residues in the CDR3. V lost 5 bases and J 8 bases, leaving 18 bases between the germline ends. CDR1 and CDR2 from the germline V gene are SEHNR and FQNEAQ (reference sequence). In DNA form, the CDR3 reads TGTGCCAGCAGCGCCGGTACAATTGAAGGAGAAAAACTGTTTTTT. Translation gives CASSAGTIEGEKLFF.

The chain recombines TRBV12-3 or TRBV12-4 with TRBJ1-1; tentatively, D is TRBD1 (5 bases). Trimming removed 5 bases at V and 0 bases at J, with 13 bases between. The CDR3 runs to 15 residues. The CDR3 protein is CASSLRQTLNTEAFF. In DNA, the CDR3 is TGTGCCAGCAGTCTTAGACAGACTCTGAACACTGAAGCTTTCTTT.

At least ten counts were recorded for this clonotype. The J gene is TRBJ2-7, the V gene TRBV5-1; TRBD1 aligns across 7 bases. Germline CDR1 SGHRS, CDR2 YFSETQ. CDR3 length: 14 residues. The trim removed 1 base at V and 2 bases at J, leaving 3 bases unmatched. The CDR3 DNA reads TGCGCCAGCAGCTTGCTGACAGGGACCTACGAGCAGTACTTC. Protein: CASSLLTGTYEQYF.

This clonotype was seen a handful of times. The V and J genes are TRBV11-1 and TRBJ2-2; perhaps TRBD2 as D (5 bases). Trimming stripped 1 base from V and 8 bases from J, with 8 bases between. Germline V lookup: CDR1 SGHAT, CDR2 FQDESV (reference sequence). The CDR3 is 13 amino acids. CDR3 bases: TGTGCCAGCAGCTTAGGTAGCGAAGGGGAGCTGTTTTTT. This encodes CASSLGSEGELFF.

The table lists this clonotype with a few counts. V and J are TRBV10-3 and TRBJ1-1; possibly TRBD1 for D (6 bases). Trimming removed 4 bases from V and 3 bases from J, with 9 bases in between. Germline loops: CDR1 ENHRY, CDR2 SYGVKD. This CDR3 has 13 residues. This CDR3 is CAISGQVDTEAFF. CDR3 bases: TGTGCCATCAGTGGACAGGTGGACACTGAAGCTTTCTTT.

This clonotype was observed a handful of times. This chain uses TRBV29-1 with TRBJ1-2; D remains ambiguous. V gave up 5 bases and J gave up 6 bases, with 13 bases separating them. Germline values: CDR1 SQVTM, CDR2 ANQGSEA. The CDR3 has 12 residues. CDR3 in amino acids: CSVPKGLDGYTF. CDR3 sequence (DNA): TGCAGCGTTCCGAAAGGGTTGGATGGCTACACCTTC.

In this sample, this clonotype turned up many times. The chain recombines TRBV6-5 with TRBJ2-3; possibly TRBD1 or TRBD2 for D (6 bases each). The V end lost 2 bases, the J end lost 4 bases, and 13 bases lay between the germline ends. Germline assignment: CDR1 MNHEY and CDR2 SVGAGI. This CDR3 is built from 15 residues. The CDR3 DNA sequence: TGTGCCAGCAGTTACCGAGGGGGGCCCTCAGATACGCAGTATTTT. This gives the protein CASSYRGGPSDTQYF.

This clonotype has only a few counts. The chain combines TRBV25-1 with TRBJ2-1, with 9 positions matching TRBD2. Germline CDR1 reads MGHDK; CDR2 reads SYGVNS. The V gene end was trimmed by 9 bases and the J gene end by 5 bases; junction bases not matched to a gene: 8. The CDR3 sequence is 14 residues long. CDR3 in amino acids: CASQSGGNNNEQFF. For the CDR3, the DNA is TGTGCCAGTCAAAGCGGGGGGAATAACAATGAGCAGTTCTTC. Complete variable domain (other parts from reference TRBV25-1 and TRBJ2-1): EADIYQTPRYLVIGTGKKITLECSQTMGHDKMYWYQQDPGMELHLIHYSYGVNSTEKGDLSSESTVSRIRTEHFPLTLESARPSHTSQYLCASQSGGNNNEQFFGPGTRLTVL.

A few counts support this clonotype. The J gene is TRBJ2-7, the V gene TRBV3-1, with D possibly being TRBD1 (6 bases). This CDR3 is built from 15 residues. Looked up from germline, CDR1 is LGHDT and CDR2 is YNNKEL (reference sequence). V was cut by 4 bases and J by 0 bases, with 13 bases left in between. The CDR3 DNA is TGTGCCAGCAGCCGGAGACAGGCCCTCTCCTACGAGCAGTACTTC. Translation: CASSRRQALSYEQYF.